What follows describes a single T cell receptor (beta chain). The same CDR3 is also encoded by other DNA sequences in this sample. The sample comes from a study of shared clonotypes between healthy human individuals. CD45RO negativity and positive selection for CCR7 defined naive CD8 cells, a population that excluded terminally differentiated effector memory CD45RA+ cells. This CDR3 comprises 13 residues. Trimming left V 0 bases short and J 2 bases short, with 5 bases between. Germline V lookup: CDR1 MNHEY, CDR2 SMNVEV (reference sequence). Authors' processing steps: ImmunoSEQ sequences covered only the junction and lacked quality scores; filtering therefore differed. This table comes from immunoSEQ multiplex PCR, and its TCRdb copy is limited to in-frame clones, with some not included. V, J and clone size were drawn from that table, and D and trimming were deduced from the DNA. The sample has approximately 2,000,000 clones, around 93% seen once.

This clonotype was sampled from a man in his late teens or twenties in good health. Some clones in this sample may be carry-over from other donors' samples. The rearrangement links TRBV27 to TRBJ2-7; no clear D. The sequenced sample consisted of naive CD8+ T cells from PBMCs. This chain's CDR3 is CASSLSATYEQYF. The CDR3 DNA reads as TGTGCCAGCAGTTTATCCGCAACCTACGAGCAGTACTTC.